This entry features one TCR beta chain sequence. The data derive from a study of OX40 agonist ivuxolimab in advanced cancers. Some clones are missing from TCRdb's copy, which holds only in-frame ones; the method was immunoSEQ multiplex PCR. The data hold some 82,000 clones, with 94% observed a single time. Between the trimmed V and J ends, which lost 3 bases and 6 bases, there was a span of 10 bases. Per germline, CDR1 SGHNT and CDR2 YENEEA. This CDR3 spans 13 amino acids. The sample in question was CD4+ or CD8+ T cells sorted from blood, obtained in a trial of the OX40 agonist ivuxolimab. This clonotype originated in an adult with an advanced solid tumor such as melanoma, head and neck, liver or kidney cancer. The chain is built from TRBV11-3 and TRBJ2-3; no clear D gene. The CDR3 is CASSFELMDTQYF. CDR3 sequence (DNA): TGTGCCAGCAGCTTCGAACTGATGGATACGCAGTATTTT.